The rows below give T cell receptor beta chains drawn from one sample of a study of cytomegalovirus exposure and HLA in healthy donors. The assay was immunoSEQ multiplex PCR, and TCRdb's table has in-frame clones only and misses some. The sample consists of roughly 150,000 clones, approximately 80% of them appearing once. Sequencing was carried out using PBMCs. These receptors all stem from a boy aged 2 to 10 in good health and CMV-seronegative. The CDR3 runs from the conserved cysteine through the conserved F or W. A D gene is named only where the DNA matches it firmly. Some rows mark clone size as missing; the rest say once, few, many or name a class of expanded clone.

CDR3nt: TGCGCCAGCAGCCCCACCACCGGGACTAGCGGGAATGAGCAGTTCTTC
CDR3aa: CASSPTTGTSGNEQFF
j_gene: TRBJ2-1
v_gene: TRBV5-1
abundance: -
d_gene: TRBD2

CDR3nt: TGTGCCCACCAGGCAAAAAGGCGGGGGGACCTAGCGTTCTTC
CDR3aa: CAHQAKRRGDLAFF
j_gene: TRBJ2-1
v_gene: TRBV2
abundance: -
d_gene: TRBD2

CDR3nt: TGCGCCAGCAGCCAAGATGAAGGGGGCAATCAGCCCCAGCATTTT
CDR3aa: CASSQDEGGNQPQHF
j_gene: TRBJ1-5
v_gene: TRBV4-3
abundance: -
d_gene: -

CDR3nt: TGTGCCAGCAGCTTAGGAGACAGGGAGAACACTGAAGCTTTCTTT
CDR3aa: CASSLGDRENTEAFF
j_gene: TRBJ1-1
v_gene: TRBV7-9
abundance: -
d_gene: TRBD1

CDR3nt: TGTGCCAGCAGTTACGACGGAGAAAGTAATCAGCCCCAGCATTTT
CDR3aa: CASSYDGESNQPQHF
j_gene: TRBJ1-5
v_gene: TRBV6-5
abundance: -
d_gene: -

CDR3nt: TGTGCCTGGAGCGTGCTAAATAGCAATCAGCCCCAGCATTTT
CDR3aa: CAWSVLNSNQPQHF
j_gene: TRBJ1-5
v_gene: TRBV30
abundance: -
d_gene: -

CDR3nt: TGTGCCAGCAGCTCGCGCAGGGGGGCCGTTCGTAATTCACCCCTCCACTTT
CDR3aa: CASSSRRGAVRNSPLHF
j_gene: TRBJ1-6
v_gene: TRBV7-2
abundance: -
d_gene: TRBD1

CDR3nt: TGCAGCGTTGAAGCTCTAGACAGGGCGAACACTGAAGCTTTCTTT
CDR3aa: CSVEALDRANTEAFF
j_gene: TRBJ1-1
v_gene: TRBV29-1
abundance: -
d_gene: TRBD1

CDR3nt: TGTGCCAGCAGCCCAACCCCTCAGAGGGCTTATCACAATGAGCAGTTCTTC
CDR3aa: CASSPTPQRAYHNEQFF
j_gene: TRBJ2-1
v_gene: TRBV5-4
abundance: once
d_gene: -

CDR3nt: TGTGCCAGTAGTAGGGACAGGGGGCCCTACGAGCAGTACTTC
CDR3aa: CASSRDRGPYEQYF
j_gene: TRBJ2-7
v_gene: TRBV19
abundance: few
d_gene: TRBD1

CDR3nt: TGTGCCAGCAGTGTTGGCGGGACAGACAATCAGCCCCAGCATTTT
CDR3aa: CASSVGGTDNQPQHF
j_gene: TRBJ1-5
v_gene: TRBV2
abundance: -
d_gene: TRBD1

CDR3nt: TGTGCCAGCAGTTACTCGTCCGCGGACATCAATTCACCCCTCCACTTT
CDR3aa: CASSYSSADINSPLHF
j_gene: TRBJ1-6
v_gene: TRBV6-5
abundance: -
d_gene: -

CDR3nt: TGTGCCAGCACCTTAAGCTGGGCCTCCCAAGAGACCCAGTACTTC
CDR3aa: CASTLSWASQETQYF
j_gene: TRBJ2-5
v_gene: TRBV9
abundance: -
d_gene: -

CDR3nt: TGTGCCAGCAGTAACTCCGGGAGGGTAAAGGAGCAGTACTTC
CDR3aa: CASSNSGRVKEQYF
j_gene: TRBJ2-5
v_gene: TRBV27
abundance: -
d_gene: TRBD2

CDR3nt: TGCGCCAGCAGCTTGGGGCGGACAGGCTATAATTCACCCCTCCACTTT
CDR3aa: CASSLGRTGYNSPLHF
j_gene: TRBJ1-6
v_gene: TRBV5-1
abundance: -
d_gene: TRBD1

CDR3nt: TGTGCCAGCAGCCCCCTGCAGGGGGTTTCACCCCTCCACTTT
CDR3aa: CASSPLQGVSPLHF
j_gene: TRBJ1-6
v_gene: TRBV5-8
abundance: -
d_gene: TRBD1

CDR3nt: TGTGCCAGCAGCTTAGTAGGGACTAGCGGGGACAATGAGCAGTTCTTC
CDR3aa: CASSLVGTSGDNEQFF
j_gene: TRBJ2-1
v_gene: TRBV7-2
abundance: -
d_gene: TRBD2

CDR3nt: TGCAGCGTTGATCTAGCGGGAGGGCCCTCTCGAGAGCAGTTCTTC
CDR3aa: CSVDLAGGPSREQFF
j_gene: TRBJ2-1
v_gene: TRBV29-1
abundance: -
d_gene: TRBD2

CDR3nt: TGTGCCAGCAGTGAAAGGGCGGGGGGCTACACCTTC
CDR3aa: CASSERAGGYTF
j_gene: TRBJ1-2
v_gene: TRBV6-1
abundance: -
d_gene: -

CDR3nt: TGTGCTAGTGGTTTGGTTCATTATAGGGAGGGACAGGACTATGGCTACACCTTC
CDR3aa: CASGLVHYREGQDYGYTF
j_gene: TRBJ1-2
v_gene: TRBV12-5
abundance: once
d_gene: TRBD1

CDR3nt: TGTGCCAGCAGCCAATACCGGGACTTCATAGGGAGAGATACGCAGTATTTT
CDR3aa: CASSQYRDFIGRDTQYF
j_gene: TRBJ2-3
v_gene: TRBV14
abundance: -
d_gene: -

CDR3nt: TGCAGCGTTGTTAACAGAAGGTCAGATACGCAGTATTTT
CDR3aa: CSVVNRRSDTQYF
j_gene: TRBJ2-3
v_gene: TRBV29-1
abundance: few
d_gene: -

CDR3nt: TGTGCCAGCAGTCTGAGGGGTCCAAGTCAGGGGAGCTCCTACGAGCAGTACTTC
CDR3aa: CASSLRGPSQGSSYEQYF
j_gene: TRBJ2-7
v_gene: TRBV7-8
abundance: -
d_gene: -

CDR3nt: TGTGCCAGCAGCTTAGTGAGCGGGAGGGCAGATACGCAGTATTTT
CDR3aa: CASSLVSGRADTQYF
j_gene: TRBJ2-3
v_gene: TRBV7-2
abundance: -
d_gene: TRBD2

CDR3nt: TGTGCCTGGAGTCTAAACGGAGATGGCTACACCTTC
CDR3aa: CAWSLNGDGYTF
j_gene: TRBJ1-2
v_gene: TRBV30
abundance: few
d_gene: -

CDR3nt: TGCGCCAGCAGCCAACAGGACAGCTCCTACGAGCAGTACTTC
CDR3aa: CASSQQDSSYEQYF
j_gene: TRBJ2-7
v_gene: TRBV4-1
abundance: -
d_gene: -

CDR3nt: TGTGCCAGTTCTCAGGACAGGGTGAACACTGAAGCTTTCTTT
CDR3aa: CASSQDRVNTEAFF
j_gene: TRBJ1-1
v_gene: TRBV19
abundance: -
d_gene: TRBD1

CDR3nt: TGTGCCAGCAGCTTAGCTGGCATGAACACTGAAGCTTTCTTT
CDR3aa: CASSLAGMNTEAFF
j_gene: TRBJ1-1
v_gene: TRBV7-2
abundance: -
d_gene: -

CDR3nt: TGTGCCGGTAAAGGGGTAGACTACGAGCAGTACTTC
CDR3aa: CAGKGVDYEQYF
j_gene: TRBJ2-7
v_gene: TRBV6-1
abundance: -
d_gene: -

CDR3nt: TGCAGCGTTTCCGGACTCGGTAACAATGAGCAGTTCTTC
CDR3aa: CSVSGLGNNEQFF
j_gene: TRBJ2-1
v_gene: TRBV29-1
abundance: -
d_gene: -

CDR3nt: TGTGCCAGCAGCTTTTCACTATACTACAATGAGCAGTTCTTC
CDR3aa: CASSFSLYYNEQFF
j_gene: TRBJ2-1
v_gene: TRBV7-9
abundance: -
d_gene: -

CDR3nt: TGTGCCAGCAGGTTTGACAATTTCTATGGCTACACCTTC
CDR3aa: CASRFDNFYGYTF
j_gene: TRBJ1-2
v_gene: TRBV5-5
abundance: -
d_gene: -

CDR3nt: TGTGCCAGCAGTGCCGGGACTAGCGGGCACAATGAGCAGTTCTTC
CDR3aa: CASSAGTSGHNEQFF
j_gene: TRBJ2-1
v_gene: TRBV2
abundance: once
d_gene: TRBD2

CDR3nt: TGTGCCAGCAGCTCCCAGGGGGATAGGTACACTGAAGCTTTCTTT
CDR3aa: CASSSQGDRYTEAFF
j_gene: TRBJ1-1
v_gene: TRBV7-2
abundance: -
d_gene: TRBD1

CDR3nt: TGTGCCAGCAGCGTCTCTAGCGGGAGGCCCGCCTACAATGAGCAGTTCTTC
CDR3aa: CASSVSSGRPAYNEQFF
j_gene: TRBJ2-1
v_gene: TRBV7-8
abundance: -
d_gene: TRBD2

CDR3nt: TGTGCCTGGAGTGTGACTCTCACAGATACGCAGTATTTT
CDR3aa: CAWSVTLTDTQYF
j_gene: TRBJ2-3
v_gene: TRBV30
abundance: -
d_gene: -

CDR3nt: TGTGCCAGCAGCGTAACTTCGCAGGAAGAGACCCAGTACTTC
CDR3aa: CASSVTSQEETQYF
j_gene: TRBJ2-5
v_gene: TRBV9
abundance: -
d_gene: -

CDR3nt: TGTGCCAGCAGTCACGATAGGCCAGGGGCAACTGAAGCTTTCTTT
CDR3aa: CASSHDRPGATEAFF
j_gene: TRBJ1-1
v_gene: TRBV6-5
abundance: once
d_gene: -

CDR3nt: TGTGCCAGCAGCTCGGGACAGGGTAACACCATATATTTT
CDR3aa: CASSSGQGNTIYF
j_gene: TRBJ1-3
v_gene: TRBV7-2
abundance: -
d_gene: TRBD1

CDR3nt: TGTGCCAGCAGTGGGGCAATCTCTACTGGAAACACCATATATTTT
CDR3aa: CASSGAISTGNTIYF
j_gene: TRBJ1-3
v_gene: TRBV6-1
abundance: -
d_gene: -

CDR3nt: TGTGCCAGCAGCTCACCGGGACAGGGGCAAGAGACCCAGTACTTC
CDR3aa: CASSSPGQGQETQYF
j_gene: TRBJ2-5
v_gene: TRBV5-4
abundance: -
d_gene: TRBD1

CDR3nt: TGTGCCAGCAGTGAAGCGTGGGGCACCTATGGCTACACCTTC
CDR3aa: CASSEAWGTYGYTF
j_gene: TRBJ1-2
v_gene: TRBV6-1
abundance: -
d_gene: -

CDR3nt: TGTGCTAGTGGGCAGGGGGTGGGTAGCAATCAGCCCCAGCATTTT
CDR3aa: CASGQGVGSNQPQHF
j_gene: TRBJ1-5
v_gene: TRBV12-5
abundance: -
d_gene: TRBD1

CDR3nt: TGTGCCACCAGTATAGGACAGGCGCGTGGGACCCAGTACTTC
CDR3aa: CATSIGQARGTQYF
j_gene: TRBJ2-5
v_gene: TRBV15
abundance: -
d_gene: TRBD1

CDR3nt: TGTGCCAGCAGCGTAGTACAGAACACTGAAGCTTTCTTT
CDR3aa: CASSVVQNTEAFF
j_gene: TRBJ1-1
v_gene: TRBV9
abundance: -
d_gene: -

CDR3nt: TGTGCCAGTAGTATACTGGGAGGGGCGACTGAAGCTTTCTTT
CDR3aa: CASSILGGATEAFF
j_gene: TRBJ1-1
v_gene: TRBV19
abundance: -
d_gene: -

CDR3nt: TGTGCCAGCAGTTCGGGTCTTGAAGCTTTCTTT
CDR3aa: CASSSGLEAFF
j_gene: TRBJ1-1
v_gene: TRBV27
abundance: -
d_gene: -

CDR3nt: TGTGCCAGCAGCAAGACAGGATATGGCTACACCTTC
CDR3aa: CASSKTGYGYTF
j_gene: TRBJ1-2
v_gene: TRBV6-5
abundance: -
d_gene: -

CDR3nt: TGTGCCAGCAGCCCCCTGAACTATGGCTACACCTTC
CDR3aa: CASSPLNYGYTF
j_gene: TRBJ1-2
v_gene: TRBV7-2
abundance: -
d_gene: -

CDR3nt: TGTGCCAGTAGTTTAAGCAATCAGCCCCAGCATTTT
CDR3aa: CASSLSNQPQHF
j_gene: TRBJ1-5
v_gene: TRBV19
abundance: once
d_gene: -

CDR3nt: TGTGCCAGCAGTAACCCCGGCTATGGCTACACCTTC
CDR3aa: CASSNPGYGYTF
j_gene: TRBJ1-2
v_gene: TRBV27
abundance: -
d_gene: -